This is a list of T cell receptor beta chains from one sample in a study of blood T cell repertoires in COVID-19. TCRdb keeps only in-frame clones here, not all; method: immunoSEQ multiplex PCR. This table has about 44,000 clones, approximately 90% appearing once. Sequenced sample: peripheral blood. These receptors were obtained from a man aged 65 to 85 with active COVID-19. Both conserved end residues are part of each CDR3. A D gene is named only where the DNA matches it firmly. For some rows the clone size is stated as once, few or many, or as a class when expanded; others skip it.

d_gene: TRBD1; abundance: -; v_gene: TRBV19; j_gene: TRBJ1-1; CDR3nt: TGTGCCAGTAGTATCGGACAGGGGAACACTGAAGCTTTCTTT; CDR3aa: CASSIGQGNTEAFF
d_gene: -; abundance: -; v_gene: TRBV25-1; j_gene: TRBJ1-4; CDR3nt: TGTGCCACCTCTCCCGGGGGTGGCGAAAAACTGTTTTTT; CDR3aa: CATSPGGGEKLFF
d_gene: -; abundance: -; v_gene: TRBV21-1; j_gene: TRBJ1-6; CDR3nt: TGTGCCAGCAGCAAAGGTACGACGGGGGGATCCCTCCACTTT; CDR3aa: CASSKGTTGGSLHF
d_gene: -; abundance: -; v_gene: TRBV7-2; j_gene: TRBJ1-1; CDR3nt: TGTGCCAGCAGCTCCCGGGGGGGAGAAACTGAAGCTTTCTTT; CDR3aa: CASSSRGGETEAFF
d_gene: -; abundance: -; v_gene: TRBV3-1/TRBV3-2; j_gene: TRBJ2-1; CDR3nt: TGTGCCAGCAGCCAAGGGATTCAGGATGAGCAGTTCTTC; CDR3aa: CASSQGIQDEQFF
d_gene: -; abundance: few; v_gene: TRBV4-1; j_gene: TRBJ1-2; CDR3nt: TGCGCCAGCAGCCAAGACGCGAGTAACTATGGCTACACCTTC; CDR3aa: CASSQDASNYGYTF
d_gene: -; abundance: -; v_gene: TRBV7-3; j_gene: TRBJ2-1; CDR3nt: TGTGCCAGCAGCCCCACTGGGGGGAATGAGCAGTTCTTC; CDR3aa: CASSPTGGNEQFF
d_gene: -; abundance: -; v_gene: TRBV7-2; j_gene: TRBJ1-2; CDR3nt: TGTGCCAGCAGCTTAGGGCAGGGGTCTAACTATGGCTACACCTTC; CDR3aa: CASSLGQGSNYGYTF
d_gene: -; abundance: -; v_gene: TRBV6-6; j_gene: TRBJ2-2; CDR3nt: TGTGCCAGCAGTCTCCCTCGGCGGGGGCCTGACACCGGGGAGCTGTTTTTT; CDR3aa: CASSLPRRGPDTGELFF
d_gene: -; abundance: -; v_gene: TRBV18; j_gene: TRBJ2-1; CDR3nt: TGTGCCAGCTCACCGAGGGCCAGGGGCTCCTACAATGAGCAGTTCTTC; CDR3aa: CASSPRARGSYNEQFF
d_gene: TRBD1; abundance: -; v_gene: TRBV7-2; j_gene: TRBJ1-2; CDR3nt: TGTGCCAGCAGCACACCTGACAGGGGTCGGTATGGCTACACCTTC; CDR3aa: CASSTPDRGRYGYTF
d_gene: TRBD2; abundance: -; v_gene: TRBV7-2; j_gene: TRBJ2-3; CDR3nt: TGTGCCAGCAGCCTACAGAGCGGGGGTTCAGATACGCAGTATTTT; CDR3aa: CASSLQSGGSDTQYF
d_gene: TRBD1; abundance: -; v_gene: TRBV19; j_gene: TRBJ2-1; CDR3nt: TGTGCCAGTAGGGCGGGACAGGGGTTGTACAATGAGCAGTTCTTC; CDR3aa: CASRAGQGLYNEQFF
d_gene: -; abundance: -; v_gene: TRBV19; j_gene: TRBJ1-3; CDR3nt: TGTGCCAGTAGTCCCTCCGGAGTCTCTGGAAACACCATATATTTT; CDR3aa: CASSPSGVSGNTIYF
d_gene: TRBD2; abundance: -; v_gene: TRBV10-3; j_gene: TRBJ2-2; CDR3nt: TGTGCCATCAGTGAGTCCTGGGGAGGGACCGCCGGGGAGCTGTTTTTT; CDR3aa: CAISESWGGTAGELFF
d_gene: -; abundance: -; v_gene: TRBV7-8; j_gene: TRBJ1-5; CDR3nt: TGTGCCAGCAGCTTAGTGGGGGGATTGGGCAATCAGCCCCAGCATTTT; CDR3aa: CASSLVGGLGNQPQHF
d_gene: TRBD2; abundance: -; v_gene: TRBV29-1; j_gene: TRBJ2-3; CDR3nt: TGCAGCGTCGCTAGCGGGCCCACAGATACGCAGTATTTT; CDR3aa: CSVASGPTDTQYF
d_gene: TRBD1; abundance: -; v_gene: TRBV2; j_gene: TRBJ2-2; CDR3nt: TGTGCCAGCAGACAGGGGACAGGCACCGGGGAGCTGTTTTTT; CDR3aa: CASRQGTGTGELFF
d_gene: -; abundance: -; v_gene: TRBV2; j_gene: TRBJ2-7; CDR3nt: TGTGCCAGCAGTGAAGTTCGGTTAGGGGGCGAGCAGTACTTC; CDR3aa: CASSEVRLGGEQYF
d_gene: -; abundance: -; v_gene: TRBV6-2/TRBV6-3; j_gene: TRBJ1-2; CDR3nt: TGTGCCAGCAGTAATCAATACAGGGATGGCTACACCTTC; CDR3aa: CASSNQYRDGYTF
d_gene: -; abundance: -; v_gene: TRBV10-3; j_gene: TRBJ1-5; CDR3nt: TGTGCCATCAGTGAGTCGTACAGGTCGCCCCAGCATTTT; CDR3aa: CAISESYRSPQHF
d_gene: TRBD1; abundance: -; v_gene: TRBV18; j_gene: TRBJ1-2; CDR3nt: TGTGCCAGCTCACCCGTCCCTCGGGACAGGGGCAACTATGGCTACACCTTC; CDR3aa: CASSPVPRDRGNYGYTF
d_gene: -; abundance: -; v_gene: TRBV4-3; j_gene: TRBJ2-2; CDR3nt: TGCGCCAGCAGCCAAAGGGTTGAGGGGGCCGGGGAGCTGTTTTTT; CDR3aa: CASSQRVEGAGELFF
d_gene: TRBD1; abundance: -; v_gene: TRBV5-1; j_gene: TRBJ1-4; CDR3nt: TGCGCCAGCAGCCCCGGGACAGGGGGAAGAGGTGGTGAAAAACTGTTTTTT; CDR3aa: CASSPGTGGRGGEKLFF
d_gene: TRBD2; abundance: -; v_gene: TRBV4-1; j_gene: TRBJ2-5; CDR3nt: TGCGCCAGCAGCGATTACGCTAGCGGGGGTCAAGAGACCCAGTACTTC; CDR3aa: CASSDYASGGQETQYF
d_gene: TRBD1; abundance: -; v_gene: TRBV19; j_gene: TRBJ1-4; CDR3nt: TGTGCCAGTAGTATCCGTCAGGGGGCAACTAATGAAAAACTGTTTTTT; CDR3aa: CASSIRQGATNEKLFF
d_gene: -; abundance: few; v_gene: TRBV5-1; j_gene: TRBJ2-7; CDR3nt: TGCGCCAGCAGCCCGGACAGCCGGGGGCAGTACTTC; CDR3aa: CASSPDSRGQYF